One sample yielded the 10 T cell receptor beta chains listed below, sequenced in a study of blood T cell repertoires in COVID-19. Sequencing was performed with immunoSEQ multiplex PCR; in TCRdb, only in-frame clones are kept and a portion is missing. The sample records 25,000 to 30,000 clones, around 80% being singletons. The sample taken for sequencing was peripheral blood. The receptor set was obtained from a woman in her 70s with acute or convalescent COVID-19.

CDR3 region: CASSLGGRTYEQYF. CDR3 nucleotides: TGTGCCAGCAGCTTAGGCGGGCGCACCTACGAGCAGTACTTC. This sequence joins TRBV7-9 and TRBJ2-7, with D possibly matching TRBD2 (5 bases). The CDR3 has 14 amino acids. The V gene's germline CDR1 is SEHNR and CDR2 FQNEAQ (reference sequence). V was cut by 1 base and J by 2 bases, with 9 bases left in between.

The V gene is TRBV6-5, the J gene TRBJ1-5, with no clear D. CDR3 length equals 12 residues. V gave up 6 bases and J gave up 7 bases, with 10 bases separating them. In germline, CDR1 is MNHEY, CDR2 SVGAGI. The CDR3 nucleotides are TGTGCCAGCAGCTCCGGGAACCAGCCCCAGCATTTT. Translating gives CASSSGNQPQHF.

The V and J genes are TRBV7-3 and TRBJ2-1; 8 nucleotides agree with TRBD2. With V trimmed by 0 bases and J by 6 bases, 4 bases remained unmatched. Germline-derived CDR1 and CDR2 are SGHTA and FQGTGA. The CDR3 runs 15 residues. The CDR3 DNA is TGTGCCAGCAGCTTAACCGGGAGGGCCGGCAATGAGCAGTTCTTC. Translation: CASSLTGRAGNEQFF.

The genes are TRBV3-1 (or the pseudogene TRBV3-2) and TRBJ2-7, with 7 bases lining up with TRBD2. The CDR3 contains 14 residues. CDR1 and CDR2 (germline): LGHDT, YNNKEL (reference sequence). Trimming cost V 1 base and J 5 bases; bases outside gene matches: 5. The CDR3 DNA sequence: TGTGCCAGCAGCCAAGCAGGGACTATCCACGAGCAGTACTTC. Translated: CASSQAGTIHEQYF.

This rearrangement joins TRBV6-5 to TRBJ1-5; D perhaps matches TRBD1 (6 bases). The CDR3 runs to 15 residues. Looked up from germline, CDR1 is MNHEY and CDR2 is SVGAGI. V gave up 7 bases and J gave up 1 base, with 14 bases separating them. This CDR3 reads CASNPGTHSNQPQHF. Here the CDR3 DNA reads TGTGCCAGCAATCCCGGGACACACAGCAATCAGCCCCAGCATTTT.

CDR3 nucleotides: TGTGCCAGCAGCTTAGCGGGGGGCCGAACCCGCACCGGGGAGCTGTTTTTT. Its translation is CASSLAGGRTRTGELFF. This sequence joins TRBV7-3 and TRBJ2-2; TRBD2 matches 8 bases. The CDR3 runs 17 residues. V shed 2 bases and J 4 bases; nucleotides not matched to a gene: 9. Germline CDR1 reads SGHTA; CDR2 reads FQGTGA.

This clone appeared a few times. This sample includes further DNA sequences coding for the same CDR3. The J gene is TRBJ2-1, the V gene TRBV10-2; 9 nucleotides match TRBD2. The CDR3 totals 13 residues. J lost 8 bases, V lost 6 bases, and 5 bases had no gene match. Germline V gene lookup returns CDR1 WSHSY and CDR2 SAAADI. The CDR3 region is CASRISGSDEQFF. DNA of the CDR3: TGCGCCAGCAGAATTAGCGGGAGCGATGAGCAGTTCTTC.

In DNA, the CDR3 is TGCGCCAGCAGCCATCCAGGGTCCCCTAATGGCGGTGGCTACACCTTC. Its protein product is CASSHPGSPNGGGYTF. V is TRBV4-1 and J is TRBJ1-2, with TRBD1 as a possible D gene (5 bases). The CDR3 is 16 amino acids. Between the trimmed V and J ends, which lost 3 bases and 7 bases, there was a span of 21 bases. The V gene's germline CDR1 is MGHRA and CDR2 YSYEKL.

The V gene is TRBV7-8, the J gene TRBJ2-1, with 14 bases lining up with TRBD2. The germline CDR1 and CDR2 sequences are SGHVS and FQNEAQ. Losses at the gene ends were 5 bases for V and 7 bases for J; bases not matched to a gene: 7. The CDR3 is 16 amino acids. The CDR3 DNA follows: TGTGCCAGCAGCGGGGGACTAGCGGGAGCGGGGAATGAGCAGTTCTTC. It codes for CASSGGLAGAGNEQFF.

The chain has TRBV28 and TRBJ1-5; 9 positions match TRBD1. V lost 5 bases to trimming and J lost 5 bases; unmatched junction nucleotides: 7. CDR1 MDHEN and CDR2 SYDVKM come from the germline V gene. The CDR3 extends over 15 amino acids. The CDR3 protein is CASSPPGQGYQPQHF. The CDR3 region has the DNA TGTGCCAGCAGTCCACCGGGACAGGGATATCAGCCCCAGCATTTT.